These 16 T cell receptor beta chains came from one sample sequenced in a study of blood T cell repertoires in COVID-19. Sequencing was performed with immunoSEQ multiplex PCR; in TCRdb, only in-frame clones are kept and a portion is missing. The top ten clones hold about 3.3% of a sample with roughly 220,000 clones, approximately 90% of them seen once. Specimen: PBMCs or T cells enriched from blood (not recorded which). Receptor source: a woman aged 18-29 years in a cohort exposed to, infected with or recovered from COVID-19 (not recorded which).

V usage is TRBV7-9 and J usage is TRBJ1-1; D uncertain. Germline values: CDR1 SEHNR, CDR2 FQNEAQ (reference sequence). V dropped 4 bases and J dropped 8 bases, with 8 bases sitting between them. The CDR3 has 11 residues. The CDR3 coding sequence is TGTGCCAGCAGCTCAAAACTAGAAGCTTTCTTT. It specifies CASSSKLEAFF.

A single count supports this clone. The chain employs TRBV3-1 (or the pseudogene TRBV3-2) and TRBJ2-2; unclear D gene. Germline V gives CDR1 LGHDT, CDR2 YNNKEL (reference sequence). Trimming left V 0 bases short and J 1 base short, with 6 bases between. The CDR3 is 15 residues long. The DNA of the CDR3 is TGTGCCAGCAGCCAAGATCTAGAGAACACCGGGGAGCTGTTTTTT. Its protein is CASSQDLENTGELFF.

CDR3 sequence: CASSDFTLAGDSAYEQYF. The CDR3 region has the DNA TGCGCCAGCAGTGATTTTACGCTAGCGGGAGATTCAGCCTACGAGCAGTACTTC. The rearrangement uses TRBV10-1 and TRBJ2-7; 10 nucleotides match TRBD2. The CDR3 is 18 residues long. Trimming cost V 3 bases and J 2 bases; bases outside gene matches: 13. Germline CDR1 WNHNN, CDR2 SYGVQD (reference sequence).

CDR3 protein: CASSLNPGQGTYNEQFF. CDR3 DNA sequence: TGTGCCAGCAGCCTAAATCCGGGACAGGGGACCTACAATGAGCAGTTCTTC. The V gene is TRBV7-3, the J gene TRBJ2-1; 10 bases are a match to TRBD1. Germline CDR1 is SGHTA and CDR2 is FQGTGA. J was trimmed by 2 bases and V by 5 bases; bases with no gene match: 9. The CDR3 is 17 amino acids.

The rearrangement links TRBV27 to TRBJ2-3; D gene unclear. Germline loops: CDR1 MNHEY, CDR2 SMNVEV (reference sequence). Trimming left V 3 bases short and J 0 bases short, with 7 bases between. This CDR3 contains 14 residues. The CDR3 sequence is CASSFRRSTDTQYF. The CDR3 DNA is TGTGCCAGCAGTTTCCGCAGGAGCACAGATACGCAGTATTTT.

J is TRBJ2-3 and V is TRBV10-3, with 9 bases identical to TRBD1. Trimming at V came to 4 bases and at J to 7 bases, leaving 12 bases not matched to a gene. This CDR3 spans 16 amino acids. From germline, CDR1 is ENHRY and CDR2 SYGVKD. The CDR3: CAISVSSGTGSNTQYF. The CDR3 region has the DNA TGTGCCATCAGTGTCTCCTCCGGGACAGGGTCAAATACGCAGTATTTT.

This clone was seen a few times. The chain couples TRBV5-1 to TRBJ1-4, with 7 bases identical to TRBD1. Germline lookup yields CDR1 SGHRS and CDR2 YFSETQ. This CDR3 has 13 residues. With V trimmed by 4 bases and J by 5 bases, 2 bases remained unmatched. CDR3 coding DNA: TGCGCCAGCAGCCTGGACAGGAATGAAAAACTGTTTTTT. Translating it yields CASSLDRNEKLFF.

The chain links TRBV7-9 to TRBJ1-6, with no clear D. The CDR3 length is 16 residues. The V gene's germline CDR1 is SEHNR and CDR2 FQNEAQ (reference sequence). V was cut by 1 base and J by 0 bases, with 7 bases left in between. The CDR3 DNA sequence: TGTGCCAGCAGCTTAGGAGGGTACTCCTATAATTCACCCCTCCACTTT. Translated, it gives CASSLGGYSYNSPLHF. The complete variable domain, with remaining parts taken from reference TRBV7-9 and TRBJ1-6, reads DTGVSQNPRHKITKRGQNVTFRCDPISEHNRLYWYRQTLGQGPEFLTYFQNEAQLEKSRLLSDRFSAERPKGSFSTLEIQRTEQGDSAMYLCASSLGGYSYNSPLHFGNGTRLTVT.

The chain is built from TRBV24-1 and TRBJ1-1; D perhaps matches TRBD1 (5 bases). This CDR3 is 14 amino acids long. Germline loops: CDR1 KGHDR, CDR2 SFDVKD. V shed 4 bases and J shed 1 base, with 9 bases lying between them. CDR3 DNA sequence: TGTGCCACCAGTGACAAGACAGCGAACACTGAAGCTTTCTTT. It codes for CATSDKTANTEAFF.

The V and J genes are TRBV5-1 and TRBJ2-7, with TRBD1 matching over 7 bases. Germline V gene lookup returns CDR1 SGHRS and CDR2 YFSETQ. V was pared by 0 bases and J by 3 bases, with 3 bases of the junction left unmatched. The CDR3 covers 14 residues. The CDR3 sequence: CASSLGDRDYEQYF. Here the CDR3 DNA reads TGCGCCAGCAGCTTGGGGGACAGAGACTACGAGCAGTACTTC.

The chain combines TRBV18 with TRBJ1-5; maybe TRBD1 (5 bases). With 2 bases removed from V and 0 bases from J, the gap between germline ends came to 11 bases. Per the germline V gene, CDR1 is KGHSH and CDR2 is LQKENI. The CDR3 runs 16 residues. The CDR3 protein is CASSPRGPYSNQPQHF. CDR3 DNA: TGTGCCAGCTCACCAAGGGGTCCATATAGCAATCAGCCCCAGCATTTT.

This chain connects TRBV9 to TRBJ2-2; 8 bases match TRBD1. V shed 3 bases, J shed 6 bases, and the junction held 1 base outside the gene matches. This CDR3 region has 13 residues. Germline V CDR1 and CDR2: SGDLS, YYNGEE. CDR3 sequence: CASSAQGAGELFF. CDR3 coding DNA: TGTGCCAGCAGCGCACAGGGGGCCGGGGAGCTGTTTTTT.

The chain carries TRBV6-5 and TRBJ2-4; 7 nucleotides line up with TRBD1. Germline values: CDR1 MNHEY, CDR2 SVGAGI. V shed 0 bases and J 7 bases; nucleotides not matched to a gene: 6. The CDR3 runs to 15 residues. The CDR3 protein is CASSYSWTGGNIQYF. CDR3 nucleotide sequence: TGTGCCAGCAGTTACTCGTGGACAGGCGGGAACATTCAGTACTTC.

Note on this clone: An end of the junction differs from the germline gene, which may be a read error. J is TRBJ2-1 and V is TRBV12-3 or TRBV12-4; 7 bases line up with TRBD1. The CDR3 is 13 amino acids. The CDR3 DNA follows: TGTGCCAGCAGCCAGACAGGGCCCCATTTCATGGTCTTC. Its protein product is CASSQTGPHFMVF.

This chain joins TRBV3-1 (or the pseudogene TRBV3-2) and TRBJ1-6; no firm D call. V gave up 3 bases and J gave up 10 bases, with 13 bases separating them. The CDR3 is 14 amino acids. Per the germline V gene, CDR1 is LGHDT and CDR2 is YNNKEL (reference sequence). CDR3 sequence (DNA): TGTGCCAGCAGCCAGCACCGGGATGAATCACCCCTCCACTTT. The encoded protein is CASSQHRDESPLHF.

The chain employs TRBV5-1 and TRBJ2-5, with 10 bases fitting TRBD2. The germline CDR1 and CDR2 sequences are SGHRS and YFSETQ. CDR3 length equals 16 residues. V lost 0 bases and J lost 4; bases outside the gene matches: 6. CDR3 in DNA: TGCGCCAGCAGCTTGGACACTAGCGGGATACGAGAGACCCAGTACTTC. Translated: CASSLDTSGIRETQYF. The variable domain in full, with the rest retrieved from reference TRBV5-1 and TRBJ2-5, is KAGVTQTPRYLIKTRGQQVTLSCSPISGHRSVSWYQQTPGQGLQFLFEYFSETQRNKGNFPGRFSGRQFSNSRSEMNVSTLELGDSALYLCASSLDTSGIRETQYFGPGTRLLVL.